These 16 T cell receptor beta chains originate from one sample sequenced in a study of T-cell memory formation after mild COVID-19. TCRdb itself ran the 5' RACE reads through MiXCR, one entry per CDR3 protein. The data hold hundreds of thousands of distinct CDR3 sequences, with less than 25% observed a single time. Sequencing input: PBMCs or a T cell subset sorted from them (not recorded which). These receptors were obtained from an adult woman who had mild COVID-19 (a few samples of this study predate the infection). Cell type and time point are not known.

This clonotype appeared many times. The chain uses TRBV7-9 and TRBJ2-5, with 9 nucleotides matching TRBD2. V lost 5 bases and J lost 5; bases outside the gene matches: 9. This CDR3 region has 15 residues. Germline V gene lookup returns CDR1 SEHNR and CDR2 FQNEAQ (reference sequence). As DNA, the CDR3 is TGTGCCAGCAGCCCCCCGGGACTAGCTTTCGAGACCCAGTACTTC. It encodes CASSPPGLAFETQYF.

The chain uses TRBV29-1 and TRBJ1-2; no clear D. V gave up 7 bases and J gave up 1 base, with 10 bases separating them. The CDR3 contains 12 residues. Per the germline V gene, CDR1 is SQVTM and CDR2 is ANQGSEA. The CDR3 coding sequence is TGCAGCGCCCAAGATCATAACTATGGCTACACCTTC. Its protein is CSAQDHNYGYTF. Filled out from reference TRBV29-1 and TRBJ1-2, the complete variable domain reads SAVISQKPSRDICQRGTSLTIQCQVDSQVTMMFWYRQQPGQSLTLIATANQGSEATYESGFVIDKFPISRPNLTFSTLTVSNMSPEDSSIYLCSAQDHNYGYTFGSGTRLTVV.

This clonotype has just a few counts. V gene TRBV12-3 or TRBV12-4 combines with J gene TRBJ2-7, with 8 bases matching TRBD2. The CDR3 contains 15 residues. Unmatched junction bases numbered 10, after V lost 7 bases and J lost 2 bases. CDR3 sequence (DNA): TGTGCCAGCACCGACGGGAGGGAACGGCCCTACGAGCAGTACTTC. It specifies CASTDGRERPYEQYF.

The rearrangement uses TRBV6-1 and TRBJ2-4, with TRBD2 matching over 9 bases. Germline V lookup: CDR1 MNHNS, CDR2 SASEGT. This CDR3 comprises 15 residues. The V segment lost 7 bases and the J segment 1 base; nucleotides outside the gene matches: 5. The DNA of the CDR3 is TGTGCCAGCACTAGCGGGGAGGTGGCCAAAAACATTCAGTACTTC. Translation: CASTSGEVAKNIQYF.

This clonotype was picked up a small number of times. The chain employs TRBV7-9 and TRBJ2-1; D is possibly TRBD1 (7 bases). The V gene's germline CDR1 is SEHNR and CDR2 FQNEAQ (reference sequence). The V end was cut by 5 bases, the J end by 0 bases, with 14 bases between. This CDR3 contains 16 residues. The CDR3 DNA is TGTGCCAGCAGCCCCTCAGGGGGGAGCTCCTACAATGAGCAGTTCTTC. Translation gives CASSPSGGSSYNEQFF.

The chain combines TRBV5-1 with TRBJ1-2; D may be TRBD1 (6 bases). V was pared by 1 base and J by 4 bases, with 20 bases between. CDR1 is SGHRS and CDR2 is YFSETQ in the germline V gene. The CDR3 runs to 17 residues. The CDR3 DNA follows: TGCGCCAGCAGCTTGAGTGCCCGGACAGTCACGACCTATGGCTACACCTTC. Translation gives CASSLSARTVTTYGYTF.

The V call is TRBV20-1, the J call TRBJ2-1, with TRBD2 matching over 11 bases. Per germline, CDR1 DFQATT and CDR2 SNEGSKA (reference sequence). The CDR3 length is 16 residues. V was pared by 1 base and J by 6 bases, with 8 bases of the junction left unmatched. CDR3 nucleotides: TGCAGTGCTAGAGCCACACTAGCGGGAGTTAGCAATGAGCAGTTCTTC. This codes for CSARATLAGVSNEQFF.

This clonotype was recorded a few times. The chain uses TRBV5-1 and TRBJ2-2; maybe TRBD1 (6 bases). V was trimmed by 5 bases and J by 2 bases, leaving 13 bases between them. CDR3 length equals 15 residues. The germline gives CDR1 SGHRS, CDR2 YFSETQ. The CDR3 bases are TGCGCCAGCAGTTTAACAGGGACCAACACCGGGGAGCTGTTTTTT. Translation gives CASSLTGTNTGELFF.

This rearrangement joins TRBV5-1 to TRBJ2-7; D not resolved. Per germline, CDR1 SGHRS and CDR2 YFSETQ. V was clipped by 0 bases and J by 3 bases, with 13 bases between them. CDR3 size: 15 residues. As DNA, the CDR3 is TGCGCCAGCAGCTTGGTCGGCGCCCCGGGCTACGAGCAGTACTTC. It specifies CASSLVGAPGYEQYF.

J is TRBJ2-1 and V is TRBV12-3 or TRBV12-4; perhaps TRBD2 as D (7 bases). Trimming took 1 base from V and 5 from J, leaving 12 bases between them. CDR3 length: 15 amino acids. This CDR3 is CASSLVGGLNNEQFF. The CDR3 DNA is TGTGCCAGCAGTTTAGTCGGGGGGCTAAACAATGAGCAGTTCTTC.

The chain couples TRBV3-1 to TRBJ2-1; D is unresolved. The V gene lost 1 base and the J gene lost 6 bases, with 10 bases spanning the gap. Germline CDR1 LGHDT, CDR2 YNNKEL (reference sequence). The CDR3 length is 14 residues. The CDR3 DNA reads TGTGCCAGCAGCCAAGGGGTAGCCCGCAATGAGCAGTTCTTC. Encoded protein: CASSQGVARNEQFF.

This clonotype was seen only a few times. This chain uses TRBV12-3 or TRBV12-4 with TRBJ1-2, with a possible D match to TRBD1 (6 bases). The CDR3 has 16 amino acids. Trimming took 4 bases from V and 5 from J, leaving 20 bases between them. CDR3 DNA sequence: TGTGCCAGCAGTTCGACCGAACAGGGTTTCGGTTATGGCTACACCTTC. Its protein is CASSSTEQGFGYGYTF.

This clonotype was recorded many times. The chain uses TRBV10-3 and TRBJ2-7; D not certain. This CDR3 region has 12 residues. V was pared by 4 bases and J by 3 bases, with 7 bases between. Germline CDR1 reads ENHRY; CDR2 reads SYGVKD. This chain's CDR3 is CAISASDYEQYF. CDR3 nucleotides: TGTGCCATCAGTGCATCGGACTACGAGCAGTACTTC.

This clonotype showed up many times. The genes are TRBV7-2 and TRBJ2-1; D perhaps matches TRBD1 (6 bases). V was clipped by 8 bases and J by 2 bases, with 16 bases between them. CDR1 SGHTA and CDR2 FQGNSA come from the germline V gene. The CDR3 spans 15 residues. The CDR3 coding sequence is TGTGCCAGCTCACCGTTGGCAGGGGCCTACAATGAGCAGTTCTTC. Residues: CASSPLAGAYNEQFF.

The CDR3 DNA follows: TGCAGTGCTAGAGATGGGGGTGGTCTGAACACTGAAGCTTTCTTT. Its protein product is CSARDGGGLNTEAFF. The gene calls are TRBV20-1 and TRBJ1-1; D may be TRBD1 (5 bases). In germline, CDR1 is DFQATT, CDR2 SNEGSKA (reference sequence). This CDR3 region has 15 residues. V was pared by 0 bases and J by 0 bases, with 11 bases between.

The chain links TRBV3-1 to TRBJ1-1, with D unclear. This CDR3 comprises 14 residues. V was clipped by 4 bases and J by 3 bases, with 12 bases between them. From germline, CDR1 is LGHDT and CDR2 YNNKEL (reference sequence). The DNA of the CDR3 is TGTGCCAGCAGCCCAGGTAGGCGCGACACTGAAGCTTTCTTT. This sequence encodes CASSPGRRDTEAFF.